Below, one TCR beta chain is given with its context. Its target is unknown. These data originate in a study of identical twins. The CDR3 runs 19 residues. Germline CDR1 KGHSH, CDR2 LQKENI. V dropped 2 bases and J dropped 4 bases, with 26 bases sitting between them. The cDNA had a unique molecular identifier and a template-switch universal primer site. TCRdb re-called the 5' RACE reads with MiXCR, one entry per CDR3 protein. The sample has 1.5 million to 2 million distinct CDR3 sequences; about 30% are singletons. General observations from the study: The study found that models underestimated out-of-frame TCR alpha sharing in monozygotic twins. There were fewer insertions in abundant cord blood beta clonotypes, but memory repertoires showed no such pattern. Among beta out-of-frame sequences, excess sharing between twins appeared weaker.

Sequencing was done on a sample of cord blood. This clonotype originated in a newborn girl in good health. The genes are TRBV18 and TRBJ1-2, with D possibly matching TRBD1 (5 bases). DNA for the CDR3: TGTGCCAGCTCACCAAGGGGCGGCCGCGGGTTAATAACGACCTATGGCTACACCTTC. The encoded protein is CASSPRGGRGLITTYGYTF.